Described below is a single T cell receptor beta chain sequence and its context. Its cognate antigen is unknown. TCRdb re-called the reads through MiXCR, storing one row per CDR3 protein. The sample has some 350,000 distinct CDR3 sequences, 34% seen once; the top ten hold approximately 15%. The entry originates in a study of T cell repertoires in cytomegalovirus infection. The overall study: In the study, CMV epitopes included recently identified HLA-C-restricted and well-studied HLA-B-restricted ones. CMV infection together with matching HLA type was indicated by public TCR beta signatures. Study results and caveats: The ex vivo response was dominated by HLA-C-restricted CMV-specific TCR beta clonotypes. The study identified carriers of CMV plus the relevant HLA from cumulative public TCR beta family frequency.

This CDR3 region has 14 residues. The germline gives CDR1 MNHEY, CDR2 SVGEGT. V was pared by 0 bases and J by 2 bases, with 8 bases between. V is TRBV6-2 or TRBV6-3 and J is TRBJ2-7; no clear D gene. Sample: cultured PBMCs, taken from culture after CMV antigen stimulation. The sequence came from a human donor in good health (CMV status not recorded). Some clones in this sample may be carry-over from other donors' samples. In nucleotides, the CDR3 is TGTGCCAGCAGTTACTCCTTTTCAGCCTACGAGCAGTACTTC. This encodes CASSYSFSAYEQYF.